The 26 T cell receptor beta chains in this list originate from one sample, sequenced in a study of cytomegalovirus exposure and HLA in healthy donors. Data came from immunoSEQ multiplex PCR; TCRdb stores just in-frame clones and leaves some out. Of about 310,000 clones detected, 70% to 90% appear once; the ten largest clones hold about 0.96%. The source material was PBMCs. These receptors were obtained from a man aged 30 to 45 in good health and CMV-seronegative.

The V call is TRBV5-1, the J call TRBJ2-2; D is perhaps TRBD1 (5 bases). Trimming took 4 bases from V and 4 from J, leaving 14 bases between them. The V gene's germline CDR1 is SGHRS and CDR2 YFSETQ. The CDR3 extends over 15 amino acids. This chain's CDR3 is CASSRREVGTGELFF. The CDR3 DNA is TGCGCCAGCAGCCGCAGGGAAGTAGGCACCGGGGAGCTGTTTTTT.

The CDR3 sequence is CASRTKTGNIQYF. In DNA form, the CDR3 reads TGTGCCAGTAGAACTAAGACAGGGAACATTCAGTACTTC. V and J are TRBV19 and TRBJ2-4; TRBD1 matches at 7 bases. J was trimmed by 7 bases and V by 6 bases; bases with no gene match: 6. This CDR3 spans 13 amino acids. Germline-derived CDR1 and CDR2 are LNHDA and SQIVND (reference sequence).

About this clone itself: Different DNA sequences within this sample yield the same CDR3. The chain uses TRBV7-9 and TRBJ2-5; TRBD1 matches 8 bases. J was trimmed by 2 bases and V by 3 bases; bases with no gene match: 5. Germline CDR1 is SEHNR and CDR2 is FQNEAQ (reference sequence). The length of the CDR3 is 15 residues. CDR3: CASSFPQGGQETQYF. The CDR3 region has the DNA TGTGCCAGCAGCTTCCCACAGGGGGGTCAAGAGACCCAGTACTTC.

V gene TRBV21-1 combines with J gene TRBJ2-7; the table's D call TRBD1 went unverified against the DNA. TRBV21-1 is described as a pseudogene. The CDR3 sequence is 17 residues long. The CDR3 nucleotides are TGTGCCAGCAGCCATAGGGCTTCCCGGGACAGGGGATACGAGCAGTACTTC. Its protein is CASSHRASRDRGYEQYF.

The chain recombines TRBV27 with TRBJ1-1; 7 bases agree with TRBD1. Germline values: CDR1 MNHEY, CDR2 SMNVEV (reference sequence). The CDR3 covers 16 residues. Trimming cost V 5 bases and J 0 bases; bases outside gene matches: 9. The CDR3 sequence: CASSPPTGRMNTEAFF. The CDR3 nucleotides read TGTGCCAGCAGTCCACCGACAGGGCGTATGAACACTGAAGCTTTCTTT.

The chain joins TRBV15 to TRBJ1-4; D possibly corresponds to TRBD1 (5 bases). Trimming left V 0 bases short and J 8 bases short, with 10 bases between. The CDR3 runs 14 residues. Germline V lookup: CDR1 LNHNV, CDR2 YYDKDF (reference sequence). CDR3 bases: TGTGCCACCAGCAGAGAAGGGGCTGGGGAAAAACTGTTTTTT. Amino acid sequence: CATSREGAGEKLFF.

The V gene is TRBV27, the J gene TRBJ2-1, with D possibly TRBD1 on 5 matching bases. The CDR3 covers 11 residues. Germline CDR1 is MNHEY and CDR2 is SMNVEV (reference sequence). V lost 10 bases to trimming and J lost 7 bases, with 11 bases between them. CDR3 amino acids: CATRSGNEQFF. The CDR3 DNA reads as TGTGCCACCAGATCAGGGAATGAGCAGTTCTTC.

This chain joins TRBV7-6 and TRBJ2-5, with D perhaps being TRBD1 or TRBD2 (6 bases each). V lost 5 bases and J 7 bases, leaving 11 bases between the germline ends. The CDR3 totals 12 residues. Germline V gene sequence: CDR1 SGHVS, CDR2 FNYEAQ. In nucleotides, the CDR3 is TGTGCCAGCAGCGTAGGAGGGGGGACCCAGTACTTC. This gives the protein CASSVGGGTQYF.

This rearrangement joins TRBV25-1 to TRBJ1-1; D perhaps matches TRBD1 (6 bases). In germline, CDR1 is MGHDK, CDR2 SYGVNS. Trimming removed 6 bases from V and 1 base from J, with 9 bases in between. This CDR3 is built from 13 residues. Here the CDR3 DNA reads TGTGCCAGCAGATCGGGACAGAACACTGAAGCTTTCTTT. Its translation: CASRSGQNTEAFF.

V usage is TRBV11-3 and J usage is TRBJ1-2; no clear D gene. V lost 3 bases and J lost 5, with 13 bases in between. The CDR3 consists of 14 residues. CDR1 and CDR2 (germline): SGHNT, YENEEA. The CDR3 spells CASSFSRRFYGYTF. DNA of the CDR3: TGTGCCAGCAGCTTTAGTAGGAGGTTTTATGGCTACACCTTC.

The chain couples TRBV4-1 to TRBJ2-7; D call uncertain. V was clipped by 2 bases and J by 2 bases, with 16 bases between them. The CDR3 is 16 amino acids. From germline, CDR1 is MGHRA and CDR2 YSYEKL. The CDR3: CASSQTPRQRAYEQYF. In nucleotides, the CDR3 is TGCGCCAGCAGCCAAACACCGAGGCAGCGAGCCTACGAGCAGTACTTC.

The V gene is TRBV5-1, the J gene TRBJ1-1; unclear D gene. The CDR3 length is 13 residues. Trimming cost V 0 bases and J 5 bases, with 8 bases left between them. The germline V gene encodes CDR1 SGHRS and CDR2 YFSETQ. CDR3 region: CASSLVEATEAFF. DNA of the CDR3: TGCGCCAGCAGCTTGGTAGAAGCTACTGAAGCTTTCTTT.

This chain connects TRBV6-5 to TRBJ2-7; 11 nucleotides line up with TRBD2. The J segment lost 3 bases and the V segment lost 6 bases, leaving 7 bases of the junction unmatched. The CDR3 is made up of 15 amino acids. Germline V CDR1 and CDR2: MNHEY, SVGAGI. As DNA, the CDR3 is TGTGCCAGCAGCTTACTAGCGGGGGATGTCTACGAGCAGTACTTC. The encoded protein is CASSLLAGDVYEQYF.

CDR3 in DNA: TGTGCCAGCAGCTCGACAGGGATCTTCCCCTACGAGCAGTACTTC. Translated: CASSSTGIFPYEQYF. The V call is TRBV13, the J call TRBJ2-7, with TRBD1 matching 7 bases. The CDR3 is made up of 15 amino acids. V dropped 4 bases and J dropped 2; count of bases not matched to a gene: 8. CDR1 PRHDT and CDR2 FYEKMQ come from the germline V gene (reference sequence).

This chain uses TRBV2 with TRBJ2-7; tentatively, D is TRBD2 (6 bases). CDR1 SNHLY and CDR2 FYNNEI come from the germline V gene. V lost 6 bases, J lost 1 base, and 13 bases lay in between. The CDR3 consists of 14 residues. The CDR3: CASRASEGSYEQYF. The DNA of the CDR3 is TGTGCCAGCAGAGCTAGCGAGGGATCCTACGAGCAGTACTTC.

The chain uses TRBV6-5 and TRBJ2-2; 10 nucleotides agree with TRBD2. Losses at the gene ends were 6 bases for V and 13 bases for J; bases not matched to a gene: 14. The CDR3 consists of 15 residues. The germline gives CDR1 MNHEY, CDR2 SVGAGI. For the CDR3, the DNA is TGTGCCAGCAGGCCAACTAGCGGGGTTGTTATTCGGCTGTTTTTT. Translating gives CASRPTSGVVIRLFF.

The V gene is TRBV7-6, the J gene TRBJ2-3; possible D gene TRBD2, 5 bases. Trimming removed 5 bases at V and 0 bases at J, with 9 bases between. Germline CDR1 is SGHVS and CDR2 is FNYEAQ. The CDR3 covers 14 residues. The chain's CDR3 is CASSGLTSTDTQYF. CDR3 DNA sequence: TGTGCCAGCAGCGGACTGACAAGCACAGATACGCAGTATTTT.

The chain recombines TRBV30 with TRBJ1-2, with D possibly matching TRBD1 (6 bases). The germline gives CDR1 GTSNPN, CDR2 SVGIG (reference sequence). The CDR3 sequence is 15 residues long. V was shortened by 1 base and J by 2 bases, with 14 bases between the two germline ends. The CDR3 bases are TGTGCCTGGAGTGAAGGTAGCGACAGGAACTATGGCTACACCTTC. Translated: CAWSEGSDRNYGYTF.

The V and J genes are TRBV5-6 and TRBJ1-1, with TRBD1 matching over 12 bases. With V trimmed by 4 bases and J by 11 bases, 3 bases remained unmatched. The length of the CDR3 is 12 residues. Germline V CDR1 and CDR2: SGHDT, YYEEEE. CDR3 region: CASSGDRGRAFF. The CDR3 DNA is TGTGCCAGCAGCGGGGACAGGGGGCGTGCTTTCTTT. Supplemented by reference TRBV5-6 and TRBJ1-1, the full variable domain reads DAGVTQSPTHLIKTRGQQVTLRCSPKSGHDTVSWYQQALGQGPQFIFQYYEEEERQRGNFPDRFSGHQFPNYSSELNVNALLLGDSALYLCASSGDRGRAFFGQGTRLTVV.

The chain carries TRBV7-9 and TRBJ2-1; D unclear. Deletions cut 4 bases from V and 12 bases from J, with 10 bases between. The CDR3 consists of 11 residues. In germline, CDR1 is SEHNR, CDR2 FQNEAQ (reference sequence). CDR3: CASSSEPGQFF. The DNA for the CDR3 is TGTGCCAGCAGCTCCGAACCAGGGCAGTTCTTC. The entire variable domain, with the rest obtained from reference TRBV7-9 and TRBJ2-1, is as follows: DTGVSQNPRHKITKRGQNVTFRCDPISEHNRLYWYRQTLGQGPEFLTYFQNEAQLEKSRLLSDRFSAERPKGSFSTLEIQRTEQGDSAMYLCASSSEPGQFFGPGTRLTVL.

V and J are TRBV5-1 and TRBJ2-7; no reliable D call. Germline V gives CDR1 SGHRS, CDR2 YFSETQ. The V and J ends lost 4 bases and 3 bases respectively, with 11 bases between them. The CDR3 covers 13 residues. In nucleotides, the CDR3 is TGCGCCAGCAGCCTCTCTGGAGTCTACGAGCAGTACTTC. It is translated as CASSLSGVYEQYF.

The chain joins TRBV9 to TRBJ1-1, with 8 bases fitting TRBD1. The V segment lost 0 bases and the J segment 0 bases; nucleotides outside the gene matches: 4. Germline CDR1 and CDR2: SGDLS and YYNGEE. The CDR3 is 16 amino acids. The CDR3 protein is CASSVVDRGLNTEAFF. DNA of the CDR3: TGTGCCAGCAGCGTAGTCGACAGGGGCCTGAACACTGAAGCTTTCTTT.

The chain recombines TRBV19 with TRBJ1-6; D gene unclear. Trimming shortened V by 1 base and J by 7 bases, and 5 bases separated the two germline ends. CDR3 size: 13 residues. Germline V gene lookup returns CDR1 LNHDA and CDR2 SQIVND (reference sequence). Written as DNA, the CDR3 is TGTGCCAGTAGTATAGGCCGGAATTCACCCCTCCACTTT. Its translation is CASSIGRNSPLHF.

The rearrangement uses TRBV13 and TRBJ1-2; no clear D. Germline V CDR1 and CDR2: PRHDT, FYEKMQ (reference sequence). V gave up 8 bases and J gave up 2 bases, with 15 bases separating them. The CDR3 contains 14 residues. CDR3 loop: CASRPGMVNYGYTF. The CDR3 coding sequence is TGTGCCAGCCGCCCCGGGATGGTAAACTATGGCTACACCTTC.

This clone showed up just once. V is TRBV11-2 and J is TRBJ1-1; TRBD1 might be the D (5 bases). Germline V CDR1 and CDR2: SGHAT, FQNNGV. The ends were cut back, 2 bases at V and 1 base at J, with 14 bases in the middle. The CDR3 spans 16 residues. The CDR3, as DNA: TGTGCCAGCAGCTTAAGAGGTACAGGAGCGAACACTGAAGCTTTCTTT. It translates to CASSLRGTGANTEAFF.

The chain links TRBV18 to TRBJ1-4, with a weak D call TRBD1 (5 bases). This CDR3 contains 21 residues. V lost 3 bases to trimming and J lost 8 bases, with 34 bases between them. Germline assignment: CDR1 KGHSH and CDR2 LQKENI. The CDR3 DNA follows: TGTGCCAGCTCACCCCACCAACTCACGACAGAGGGTTGGTTTGGAGGGGAAAAACTGTTTTTT. Residues: CASSPHQLTTEGWFGGEKLFF.